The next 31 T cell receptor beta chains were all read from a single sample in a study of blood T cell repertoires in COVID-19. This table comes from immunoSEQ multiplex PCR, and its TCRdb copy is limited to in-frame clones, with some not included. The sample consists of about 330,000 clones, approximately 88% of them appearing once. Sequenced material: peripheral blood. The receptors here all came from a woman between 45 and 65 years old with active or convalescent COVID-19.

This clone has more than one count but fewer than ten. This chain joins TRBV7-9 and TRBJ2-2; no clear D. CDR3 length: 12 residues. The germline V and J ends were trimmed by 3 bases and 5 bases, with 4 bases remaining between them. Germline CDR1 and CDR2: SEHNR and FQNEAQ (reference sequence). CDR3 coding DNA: TGTGCCAGCAGCTTCCTGACCGGGGAGCTGTTTTTT. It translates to CASSFLTGELFF. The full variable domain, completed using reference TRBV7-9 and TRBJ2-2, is DTGVSQNPRHKITKRGQNVTFRCDPISEHNRLYWYRQTLGQGPEFLTYFQNEAQLEKSRLLSDRFSAERPKGSFSTLEIQRTEQGDSAMYLCASSFLTGELFFGEGSRLTVL.

CDR3 loop: CSVEEDVLMNTEAFF. CDR3 nucleotide sequence: TGCAGCGTTGAGGAGGACGTTCTCATGAACACTGAAGCTTTCTTT. The rearrangement joins TRBV29-1 to TRBJ1-1; no clear D gene. CDR1 is SQVTM, CDR2 ANQGSEA, per germline. This CDR3 is 15 amino acids long. V dropped 3 bases and J dropped 0 bases, with 14 bases sitting between them.

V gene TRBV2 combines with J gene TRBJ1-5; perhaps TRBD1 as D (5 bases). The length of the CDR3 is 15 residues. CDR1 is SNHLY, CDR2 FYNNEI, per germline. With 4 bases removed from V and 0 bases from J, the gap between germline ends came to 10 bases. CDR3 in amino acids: CASSGQQLSNQPQHF. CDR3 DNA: TGTGCCAGCAGTGGACAGCAGCTTAGCAATCAGCCCCAGCATTTT.

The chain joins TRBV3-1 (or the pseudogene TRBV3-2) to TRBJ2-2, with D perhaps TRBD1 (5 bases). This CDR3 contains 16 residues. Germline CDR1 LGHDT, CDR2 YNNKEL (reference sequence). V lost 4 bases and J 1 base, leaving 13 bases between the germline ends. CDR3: CASSPIRQLNTGELFF. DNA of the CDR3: TGTGCCAGCAGCCCGATTCGACAGCTGAACACCGGGGAGCTGTTTTTT.

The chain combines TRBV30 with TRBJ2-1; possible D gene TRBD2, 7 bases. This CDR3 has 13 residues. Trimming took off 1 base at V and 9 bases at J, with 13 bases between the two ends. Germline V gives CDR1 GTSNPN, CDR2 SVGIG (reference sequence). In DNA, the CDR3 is TGTGCCTGGAGTGAAAGGGGGGGCCTTGAGCAGTTCTTC. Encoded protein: CAWSERGGLEQFF.

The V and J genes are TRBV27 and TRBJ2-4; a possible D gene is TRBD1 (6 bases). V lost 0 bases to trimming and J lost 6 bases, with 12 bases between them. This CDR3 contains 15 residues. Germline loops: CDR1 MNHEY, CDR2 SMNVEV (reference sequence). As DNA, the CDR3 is TGTGCCAGCAGTTTATCGGGCCGGGACACAAACATTCAGTACTTC. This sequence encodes CASSLSGRDTNIQYF.

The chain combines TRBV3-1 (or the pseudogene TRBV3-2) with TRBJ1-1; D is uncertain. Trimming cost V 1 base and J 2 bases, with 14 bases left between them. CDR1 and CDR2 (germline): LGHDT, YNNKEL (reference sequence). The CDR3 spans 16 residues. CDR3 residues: CASSQGGGITNTEAFF. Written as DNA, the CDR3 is TGTGCCAGCAGCCAAGGGGGAGGCATCACAAACACTGAAGCTTTCTTT.

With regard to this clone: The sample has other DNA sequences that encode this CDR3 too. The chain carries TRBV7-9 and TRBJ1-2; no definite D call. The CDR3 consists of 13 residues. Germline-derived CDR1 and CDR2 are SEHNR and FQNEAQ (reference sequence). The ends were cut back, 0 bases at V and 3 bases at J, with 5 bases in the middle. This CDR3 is CASSLAGDYGYTF. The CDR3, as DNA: TGTGCCAGCAGCTTAGCAGGAGACTATGGCTACACCTTC.

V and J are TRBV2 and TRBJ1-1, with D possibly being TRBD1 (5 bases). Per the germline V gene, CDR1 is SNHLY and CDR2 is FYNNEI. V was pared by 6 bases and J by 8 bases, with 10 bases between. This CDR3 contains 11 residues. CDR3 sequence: CASSLRQEAFF. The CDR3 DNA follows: TGTGCCAGCAGCCTCCGACAGGAAGCTTTCTTT.

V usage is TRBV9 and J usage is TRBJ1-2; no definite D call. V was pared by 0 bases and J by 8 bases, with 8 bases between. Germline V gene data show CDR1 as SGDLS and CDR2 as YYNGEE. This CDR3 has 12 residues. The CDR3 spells CASSVATHGYTF. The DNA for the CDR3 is TGTGCCAGCAGCGTAGCTACTCACGGCTACACCTTC.

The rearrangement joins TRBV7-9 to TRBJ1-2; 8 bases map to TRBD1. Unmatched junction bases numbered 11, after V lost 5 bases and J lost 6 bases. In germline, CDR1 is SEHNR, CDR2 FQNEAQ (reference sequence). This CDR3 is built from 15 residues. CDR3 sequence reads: CASSTRTGIAHGYTF. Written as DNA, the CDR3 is TGTGCCAGCAGCACTCGGACAGGGATCGCACATGGCTACACCTTC.

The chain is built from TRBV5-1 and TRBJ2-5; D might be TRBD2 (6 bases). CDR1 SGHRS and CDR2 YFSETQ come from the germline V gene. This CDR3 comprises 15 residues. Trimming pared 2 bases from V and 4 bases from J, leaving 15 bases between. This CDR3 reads CASSFPPGGTETQYF. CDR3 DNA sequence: TGCGCCAGCAGCTTTCCCCCCGGGGGAACAGAGACCCAGTACTTC.

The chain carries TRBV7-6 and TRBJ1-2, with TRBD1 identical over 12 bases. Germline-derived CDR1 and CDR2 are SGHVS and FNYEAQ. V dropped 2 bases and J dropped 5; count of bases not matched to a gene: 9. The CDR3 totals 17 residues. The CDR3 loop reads CASSLRDRGQGVYGYTF. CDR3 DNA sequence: TGTGCCAGCAGCTTAAGGGACAGGGGGCAGGGGGTTTATGGCTACACCTTC.

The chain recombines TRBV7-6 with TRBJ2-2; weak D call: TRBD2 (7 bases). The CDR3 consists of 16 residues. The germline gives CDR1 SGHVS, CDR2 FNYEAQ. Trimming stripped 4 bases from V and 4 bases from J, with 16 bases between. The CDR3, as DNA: TGTGCCAGCAGCTCAACGGGGGGCACGGGCACCGGGGAGCTGTTTTTT. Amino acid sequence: CASSSTGGTGTGELFF.

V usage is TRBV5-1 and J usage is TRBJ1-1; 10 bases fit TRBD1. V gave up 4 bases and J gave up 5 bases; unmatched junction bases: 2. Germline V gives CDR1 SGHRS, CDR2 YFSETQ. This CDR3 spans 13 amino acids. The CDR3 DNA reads TGCGCCAGCAGCGTGGACAGGGGGACTGAAGCTTTCTTT. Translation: CASSVDRGTEAFF.

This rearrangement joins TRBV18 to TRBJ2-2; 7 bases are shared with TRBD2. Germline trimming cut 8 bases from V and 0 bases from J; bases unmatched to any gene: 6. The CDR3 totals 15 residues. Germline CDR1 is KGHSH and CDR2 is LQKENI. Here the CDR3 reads CASPAGETNTGELFF. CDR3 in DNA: TGTGCCAGCCCGGCGGGGGAAACGAACACCGGGGAGCTGTTTTTT.

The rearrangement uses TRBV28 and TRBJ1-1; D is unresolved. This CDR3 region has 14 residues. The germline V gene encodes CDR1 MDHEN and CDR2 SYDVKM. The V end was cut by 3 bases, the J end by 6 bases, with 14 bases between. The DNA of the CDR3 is TGTGCCAGCAGTTTGAACCTGGGGAGAGCTGAAGCTTTCTTT. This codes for CASSLNLGRAEAFF. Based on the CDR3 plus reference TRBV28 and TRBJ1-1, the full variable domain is DVKVTQSSRYLVKRTGEKVFLECVQDMDHENMFWYRQDPGLGLRLIYFSYDVKMKEKGDIPEGYSVSREKKERFSLILESASTNQTSMYLCASSLNLGRAEAFFGQGTRLTVV.

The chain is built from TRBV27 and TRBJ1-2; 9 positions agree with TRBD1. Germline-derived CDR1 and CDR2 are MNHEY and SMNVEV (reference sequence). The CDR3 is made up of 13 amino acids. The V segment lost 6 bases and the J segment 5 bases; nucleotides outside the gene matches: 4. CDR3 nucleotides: TGTGCCAGCAGGTCCGGGACAGGGTATGGCTACACCTTC. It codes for CASRSGTGYGYTF.

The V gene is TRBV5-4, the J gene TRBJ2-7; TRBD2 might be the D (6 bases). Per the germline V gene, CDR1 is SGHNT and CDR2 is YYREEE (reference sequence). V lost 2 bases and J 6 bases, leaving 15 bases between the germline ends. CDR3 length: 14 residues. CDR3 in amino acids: CASSFAGRRSEQYF. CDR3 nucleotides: TGTGCCAGCAGCTTCGCGGGGCGTCGGTCCGAGCAGTACTTC.

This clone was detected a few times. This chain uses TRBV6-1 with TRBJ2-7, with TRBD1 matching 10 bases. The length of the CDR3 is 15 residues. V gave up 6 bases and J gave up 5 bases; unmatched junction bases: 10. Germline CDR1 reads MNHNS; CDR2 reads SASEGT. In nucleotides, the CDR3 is TGTGCCAGCAGCGACGCCGGGACAGGGGTAAACGAGCAGTACTTC. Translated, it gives CASSDAGTGVNEQYF.

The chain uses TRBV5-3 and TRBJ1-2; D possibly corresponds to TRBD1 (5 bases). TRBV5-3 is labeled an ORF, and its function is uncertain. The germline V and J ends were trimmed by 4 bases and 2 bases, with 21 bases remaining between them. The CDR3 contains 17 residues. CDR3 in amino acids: CARSLLGWGERNYGYTF. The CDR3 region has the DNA TGTGCCAGAAGCCTCCTCGGGTGGGGGGAAAGAAACTATGGCTACACCTTC.

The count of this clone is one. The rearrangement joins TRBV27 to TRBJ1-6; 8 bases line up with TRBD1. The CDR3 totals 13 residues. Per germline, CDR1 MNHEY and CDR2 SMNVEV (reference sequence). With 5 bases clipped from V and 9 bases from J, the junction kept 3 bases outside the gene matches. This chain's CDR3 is CASSPGQGSPLHF. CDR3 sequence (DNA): TGTGCCAGCAGTCCCGGACAGGGTTCACCCCTCCACTTT.

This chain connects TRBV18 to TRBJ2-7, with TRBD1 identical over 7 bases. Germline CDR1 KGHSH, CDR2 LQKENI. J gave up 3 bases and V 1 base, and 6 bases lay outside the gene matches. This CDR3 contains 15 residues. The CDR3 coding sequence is TGTGCCAGCTCACCACAACAGGGGCAGCTCTACGAGCAGTACTTC. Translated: CASSPQQGQLYEQYF.

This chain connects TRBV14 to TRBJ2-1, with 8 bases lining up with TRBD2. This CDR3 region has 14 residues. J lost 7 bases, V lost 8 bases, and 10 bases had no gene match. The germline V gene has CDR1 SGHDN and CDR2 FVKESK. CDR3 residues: CASRNSGSGNEQFF. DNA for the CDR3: TGTGCCAGCCGAAACAGCGGGAGTGGGAATGAGCAGTTCTTC.

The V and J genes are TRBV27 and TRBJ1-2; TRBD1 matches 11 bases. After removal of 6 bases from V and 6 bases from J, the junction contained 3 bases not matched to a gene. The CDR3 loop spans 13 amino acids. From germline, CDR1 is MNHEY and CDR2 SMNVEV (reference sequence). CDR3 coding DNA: TGTGCCAGCAGACGGACAGGGGGCGATGGCTACACCTTC. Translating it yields CASRRTGGDGYTF.

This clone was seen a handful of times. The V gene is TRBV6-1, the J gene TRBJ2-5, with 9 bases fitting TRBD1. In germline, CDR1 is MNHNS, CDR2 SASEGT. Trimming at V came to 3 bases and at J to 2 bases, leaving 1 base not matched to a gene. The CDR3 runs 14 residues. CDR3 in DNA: TGTGCCAGCAGTGAGACAGGGGGGCAAGAGACCCAGTACTTC. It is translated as CASSETGGQETQYF.

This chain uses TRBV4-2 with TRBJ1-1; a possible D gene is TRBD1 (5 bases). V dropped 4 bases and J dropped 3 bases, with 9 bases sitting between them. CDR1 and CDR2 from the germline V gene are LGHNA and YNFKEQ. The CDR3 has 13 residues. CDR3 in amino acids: CASSPGSYTEAFF. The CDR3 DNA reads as TGTGCCAGCAGCCCAGGGTCTTACACTGAAGCTTTCTTT.

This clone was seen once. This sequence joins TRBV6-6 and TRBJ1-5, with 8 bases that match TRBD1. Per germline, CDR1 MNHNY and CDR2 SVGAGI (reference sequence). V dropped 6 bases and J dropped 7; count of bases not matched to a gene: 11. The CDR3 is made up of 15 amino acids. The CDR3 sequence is CASSPMTGDQQPQHF. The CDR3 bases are TGTGCCAGCAGCCCTATGACAGGGGATCAGCAGCCCCAGCATTTT.

The DNA for the CDR3 is TGTGCCAGCTCACGGTCAGGGGGCCCTCGGGCTTTCTTT. It encodes CASSRSGGPRAFF. This sequence joins TRBV18 and TRBJ1-1, with 8 nucleotides matching TRBD1. The J segment lost 11 bases and the V segment lost 4 bases, leaving 9 bases of the junction unmatched. The length of the CDR3 is 13 residues. CDR1 and CDR2 from the germline V gene are KGHSH and LQKENI. The whole variable domain, remainder taken from reference TRBV18 and TRBJ1-1, is NAGVMQNPRHLVRRRGQEARLRCSPMKGHSHVYWYRQLPEEGLKFMVYLQKENIIDESGMPKERFSAEFPKEGPSILRIQQVVRGDSAAYFCASSRSGGPRAFFGQGTRLTVV.

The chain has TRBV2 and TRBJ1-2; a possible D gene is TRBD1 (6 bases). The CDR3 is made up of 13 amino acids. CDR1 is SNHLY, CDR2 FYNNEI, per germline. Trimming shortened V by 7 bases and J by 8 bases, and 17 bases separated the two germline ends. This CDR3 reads CASKQGGALGYTF. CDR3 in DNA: TGTGCCAGCAAACAGGGCGGAGCCCTAGGCTACACCTTC.

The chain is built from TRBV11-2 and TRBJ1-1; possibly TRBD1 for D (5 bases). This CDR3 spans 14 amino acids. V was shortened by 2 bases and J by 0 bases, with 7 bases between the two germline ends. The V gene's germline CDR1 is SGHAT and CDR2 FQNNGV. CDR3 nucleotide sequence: TGTGCCAGCAGCTTACCAGGGATGAACACTGAAGCTTTCTTT. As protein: CASSLPGMNTEAFF. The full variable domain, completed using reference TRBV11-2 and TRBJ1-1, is EAGVAQSPRYKIIEKRQSVAFWCNPISGHATLYWYQQILGQGPKLLIQFQNNGVVDDSQLPKDRFSAERLKGVDSTLKIQPAKLEDSAVYLCASSLPGMNTEAFFGQGTRLTVV.